This T cell receptor (beta chain) emerged from a study of Ad26.COV2.S vaccination and SARS-CoV-2 variants. Across the study: The donor participated in the COV1001 trial, in its Ad26.COV2.S arm.

Treatment specified: some 20 received Ad26.COV2.S at low or high dose, single or two shots; about 5 received placebo; per-sample allocation not given. Specimens were obtained on day 63 following the first vaccine or placebo injection. V dropped 6 bases and J dropped 6; count of bases not matched to a gene: 10. The CDR3 totals 15 residues. Germline CDR1 is MDHEN and CDR2 is SYDVKM. Broader study findings: Recipients of either vaccine or placebo displayed similar breadth of non-spike TCRs.

Measured with immunoSEQ multiplex PCR; TCRdb has only the in-frame clones, and not every one. The sample shows about 440,000 clones, roughly 87% of them seen only once. With respect to this clone: Its antigen remains unknown.

The TCR was taken from a person between 18 and 65 years old who received the Ad26.COV2.S COVID-19 vaccine or a placebo. This chain links TRBV28 with TRBJ1-3; 8 bases fit TRBD1. The sequencing here drew on peripheral blood, taken in a trial of Ad26.COV2.S vaccine versus placebo. The CDR3 sequence: CASSFLDREENTIYF. CDR3 coding DNA: TGTGCCAGCAGCTTCCTGGACAGGGAAGAAAACACCATATATTTT.